This T cell receptor (beta chain) was found in a study of post-analysis software for immune sequencing data. Looking at the study overall: Disease trajectories encompassed relapsing-remitting, secondary progressive and progressive-relapsing multiple sclerosis. Study-wide results and limits: The authors found that F measure strongly co-clustered same-batch samples. When patients were compared with controls, 4 or 5 TRBV segments were more frequent, TRBV5-6, TRBV5-1 and TRBV20-1 among them. Significantly lower normalized Chao1 diversity was seen in multiple sclerosis patients than in controls.

There are many counts of this clonotype. The antigen is undetermined. Researchers reported that TCR beta cDNA libraries carried unique molecular identifiers. Between about 0.85 and 10 million T cells gave rise to some 450,000 cDNA molecules. TCRdb re-derived calls from the PCR reads in MiXCR, one entry per CDR3 protein. This sample yields 150,000 to 200,000 distinct CDR3 sequences, of which approximately 30% are seen a single time; approximately 1.5% belongs to the top ten. This CDR3 has 14 amino acids. Trimming took 7 bases from V and 6 from J, leaving 16 bases between them. The origin of this receptor is a girl between 10 and 17 years old with multiple sclerosis. Specimen: blood. The chain recombines TRBV12-3 or TRBV12-4 with TRBJ2-1; possibly TRBD1 for D (5 bases). DNA of the CDR3: TGTGCCAGCACACAGGTCTCGTTCGTCAATGAGCAGTTCTTC. Amino acids: CASTQVSFVNEQFF.